This TCR beta chain was sequenced during a study of T cells after yellow fever vaccination. UMIs and a universal primer site were added when TCR cDNA was made by 5'RACE template switching. In TCRdb, the 5' RACE reads were re-called with MiXCR into one record per CDR3 protein. The repertoire holds over 250,000 distinct CDR3 sequences, with about 5% as singletons. The table lists this clonotype with a few counts. Its antigen is undetermined. There are 13 residues in the CDR3. Germline CDR1 SGHTA, CDR2 FQGNSA. V shed 0 bases and J shed 9 bases, with 11 bases lying between them. General study results and limits: Re-detected after boosting: most primary clones, 95% to 98% of CD4 and about 89% of CD8.

The genes are TRBV7-2 and TRBJ2-5; D tentatively reads TRBD1 or TRBD2 (6 bases each). The sequence derives from a man aged 18 to 29 who received the YFV17D yellow fever vaccine. Sequencing used CD4+ T cells sorted from PBMCs, obtained on the day of the yellow fever booster vaccination. The CDR3 bases are TGTGCCAGCAGCTTAGCGGTGAGGGGGGCCCAGTACTTC. This translates into CASSLAVRGAQYF.